Below are 29 T cell receptor beta chains sequenced from a single sample in a study of blood T cell repertoires in COVID-19. Some clones are missing from TCRdb's copy, which holds only in-frame ones; the method was immunoSEQ multiplex PCR. The sample shows around 150,000 clones, around 80% of them seen only once. Sequenced input: PBMCs or T cells enriched from blood (not recorded which). The source of these receptors is a man aged 50 to 59 who had recovered from COVID-19.

The table lists this clone with a few counts. The V gene is TRBV2, the J gene TRBJ1-5, with D perhaps TRBD1 (5 bases). The V end lost 1 base, the J end lost 5 bases, and 12 bases lay between the germline ends. The CDR3 extends over 15 amino acids. CDR1 is SNHLY and CDR2 is FYNNEI in the germline V gene. The CDR3 DNA reads as TGTGCCAGCAGTGAAGGGGGCTCGACCTATCAGCCCCAGCATTTT. Protein sequence: CASSEGGSTYQPQHF.

A few counts support this clone. The rearrangement joins TRBV6-5 to TRBJ2-1, with TRBD1 matching 7 bases. CDR1 and CDR2 (germline): MNHEY, SVGAGI. The CDR3 is made up of 14 amino acids. V dropped 10 bases and J dropped 3; count of bases not matched to a gene: 9. CDR3 residues: CATPTGKGYNEQFF. The DNA for the CDR3 is TGTGCCACCCCGACAGGGAAAGGCTACAATGAGCAGTTCTTC.

CDR3 sequence: CASILGSEAFF. DNA of the CDR3: TGTGCCAGCATCCTGGGGAGTGAAGCTTTCTTT. V is TRBV12-3 or TRBV12-4 and J is TRBJ1-1, with unresolved D. Trimming pared 7 bases from V and 7 bases from J, leaving 10 bases between. CDR3 length: 11 residues.

The chain links TRBV27 to TRBJ2-1, with 11 bases aligning to TRBD1. CDR1 is MNHEY and CDR2 is SMNVEV in the germline V gene (reference sequence). V lost 6 bases, J lost 4 bases, and 11 bases stayed unmatched. The CDR3 runs to 17 residues. CDR3 protein: CASSLGQGATLYNEQFF. The CDR3 bases are TGTGCCAGCAGCCTAGGACAGGGGGCGACATTGTACAATGAGCAGTTCTTC.

The CDR3 sequence is CASSLEGNSPLHF. CDR3 nucleotides: TGTGCCAGCAGCCTAGAGGGTAATTCACCCCTCCACTTT. The chain has TRBV7-3 and TRBJ1-6, with unresolved D. This CDR3 is 13 amino acids long. Deletions cut 5 bases from V and 6 bases from J, with 8 bases between. Germline loops: CDR1 SGHTA, CDR2 FQGTGA.

The J gene is TRBJ1-4, the V gene TRBV18; D remains unclear. The CDR3 is 13 residues long. The V and J ends lost 6 bases and 7 bases respectively, with 12 bases between them. The V gene's germline CDR1 is KGHSH and CDR2 LQKENI. The chain's CDR3 is CASSGGVGEKLFF. In nucleotides, the CDR3 is TGTGCCAGCTCCGGTGGAGTGGGTGAAAAACTGTTTTTT.

The gene calls are TRBV3-1 (or the pseudogene TRBV3-2) and TRBJ2-2; 9 nucleotides match TRBD1. Per the germline V gene, CDR1 is LGHDT and CDR2 is YNNKEL (reference sequence). The CDR3 is 15 amino acids. J was trimmed by 1 base and V by 4 bases; bases with no gene match: 1. CDR3 nucleotide sequence: TGTGCCAGCAGCCTGGGACAGGGGAACACCGGGGAGCTGTTTTTT. As protein: CASSLGQGNTGELFF.

The genes are TRBV7-9 and TRBJ1-1; TRBD1 matches at 11 bases. Germline trimming cut 1 base from V and 4 bases from J; bases unmatched to any gene: 2. CDR3 length equals 15 residues. Germline V CDR1 and CDR2: SEHNR, FQNEAQ (reference sequence). The CDR3 DNA sequence: TGTGCCAGCAGCTTAGACGGACAGGGGGCCACTGAAGCTTTCTTT. Translation gives CASSLDGQGATEAFF.

This chain links TRBV12-3 or TRBV12-4 with TRBJ1-2; 10 bases are shared with TRBD1. Losses at the gene ends were 6 bases for V and 8 bases for J; bases not matched to a gene: 6. The CDR3 covers 13 residues. Written as DNA, the CDR3 is TGTGCCAGCAGCCGACAGGGGGCGAGGGGCTACACCTTC. This encodes CASSRQGARGYTF.

The rearrangement links TRBV9 to TRBJ2-3, with 7 bases aligning to TRBD1. CDR1 and CDR2 (germline): SGDLS, YYNGEE. V trimming: 4 bases; J trimming: 2 bases; junction bases outside the gene matches: 7. The CDR3 extends over 15 amino acids. DNA of the CDR3: TGTGCCAGCAGCCCTGGACAGGTACACACAGATACGCAGTATTTT. Its protein is CASSPGQVHTDTQYF.

V gene TRBV11-3 combines with J gene TRBJ2-5, with 11 nucleotides matching TRBD2. V trimming: 4 bases; J trimming: 5 bases; junction bases outside the gene matches: 6. Germline V gene data show CDR1 as SGHNT and CDR2 as YENEEA. This CDR3 is built from 15 residues. The CDR3 region is CASSSGLAARETQYF. The CDR3 DNA sequence: TGTGCCAGCAGCTCGGGACTAGCGGCCAGGGAGACCCAGTACTTC. Combining the CDR3 with reference TRBV11-3 and TRBJ2-5 gives the whole variable domain EAGVVQSPRYKIIEKKQPVAFWCNPISGHNTLYWYLQNLGQGPELLIRYENEEAVDDSQLPKDRFSAERLKGVDSTLKIQPAELGDSAVYLCASSSGLAARETQYFGPGTRLLVL.

This clone was detected a few times. The gene calls are TRBV7-8 and TRBJ2-2; 11 nucleotides line up with TRBD2. Germline lookup yields CDR1 SGHVS and CDR2 FQNEAQ. CDR3 size: 17 residues. V dropped 4 bases and J dropped 5; count of bases not matched to a gene: 9. CDR3: CASSSTASGGWTGELFF. CDR3 bases: TGTGCCAGCAGCTCTACAGCTAGCGGGGGGTGGACCGGGGAGCTGTTTTTT.

This clone has only one observation. The chain couples TRBV6-5 to TRBJ1-5; D not resolved. CDR1 is MNHEY and CDR2 is SVGAGI in the germline V gene. The CDR3 totals 15 residues. V gave up 5 bases and J gave up 2 bases, with 13 bases separating them. The CDR3 DNA is TGTGCCAGCAGTCTCGTCCCCGGTGGCAATCAGCCCCAGCATTTT. Encoded protein: CASSLVPGGNQPQHF.

The chain carries TRBV19 and TRBJ2-3; 10 bases map to TRBD2. Germline values: CDR1 LNHDA, CDR2 SQIVND (reference sequence). The CDR3 runs to 16 residues. V shed 5 bases, J shed 11 bases, and the junction held 16 bases outside the gene matches. The chain's CDR3 is CASSPRAAGGRERQYF. The DNA of the CDR3 is TGTGCCAGTAGTCCACGGGCAGCGGGGGGGCGCGAAAGGCAGTATTTT.

V and J are TRBV5-5 and TRBJ1-2, with unresolved D. The V and J ends lost 6 bases and 0 bases respectively, with 9 bases between them. This CDR3 has 13 amino acids. The germline CDR1 and CDR2 sequences are SGHKS and YYEKEE (reference sequence). The CDR3 reads CASTLRPNYGYTF. As DNA, the CDR3 is TGTGCCAGCACGCTGAGGCCTAACTATGGCTACACCTTC.

The CDR3 nucleotides read TGTGCCAGCAGCGTAAGTCCAGCGGGGGAAGATACGCAGTATTTT. It specifies CASSVSPAGEDTQYF. The chain uses TRBV9 and TRBJ2-3; 8 positions agree with TRBD2. J lost 5 bases, V lost 1 base, and 6 bases had no gene match. CDR3 length equals 15 residues. Per the germline V gene, CDR1 is SGDLS and CDR2 is YYNGEE.

V is TRBV11-1 and J is TRBJ1-1, with 8 nucleotides matching TRBD1. Germline CDR1 is SGHAT and CDR2 is FQDESV (reference sequence). CDR3 length equals 15 residues. Trimming removed 4 bases from V and 7 bases from J; junction bases left unmatched: 11. The CDR3, as DNA: TGTGCCAGCAGCTACCAAGGGACAGGATCGGGTGAAGCTTTCTTT. This codes for CASSYQGTGSGEAFF.

The rearrangement links TRBV20-1 to TRBJ1-2; a weak D match, TRBD1 (5 bases). Germline loops: CDR1 DFQATT, CDR2 SNEGSKA (reference sequence). The CDR3 runs to 11 residues. Trimming pared 6 bases from V and 8 bases from J, leaving 13 bases between. In DNA form, the CDR3 reads TGCAGTGCCTCGGACACTCCCGGCTACACCTTC. Translated, it gives CSASDTPGYTF.

J is TRBJ1-1 and V is TRBV2, with TRBD1 identical over 8 bases. The CDR3 spans 13 residues. The V and J ends lost 9 bases and 3 bases, in that order; junction bases with no gene match: 6. CDR1 is SNHLY and CDR2 is FYNNEI in the germline V gene. In DNA, the CDR3 is TGTGCCAGGAATCAGGGGGCAGACACTGAAGCTTTCTTT. Its translation is CARNQGADTEAFF.

The chain has TRBV30 and TRBJ2-7, with TRBD1 identical over 8 bases. V was clipped by 2 bases and J by 5 bases; unmatched bases: 8. Germline-derived CDR1 and CDR2 are GTSNPN and SVGIG (reference sequence). The CDR3 sequence is 14 residues long. As DNA, the CDR3 is TGTGCCTGGAGTAAGAGACAGGGGAAACACGAGCAGTACTTC. Its translation: CAWSKRQGKHEQYF.

The V and J genes are TRBV29-1 and TRBJ2-3, with TRBD1 matching 9 bases. The CDR3 has 13 residues. The junction had 6 bases not matched to a gene; V was cut back by 7 bases and J by 4 bases. Germline CDR1 and CDR2: SQVTM and ANQGSEA. The CDR3 spells CSEGQGSPDTQYF. The CDR3 nucleotides are TGCAGCGAGGGACAGGGTAGCCCAGATACGCAGTATTTT.

This clone was observed a few times. This sequence joins TRBV5-1 and TRBJ2-1; TRBD2 aligns across 13 bases. V trimming: 5 bases; J trimming: 5 bases; junction bases outside the gene matches: 4. Germline V gene data show CDR1 as SGHRS and CDR2 as YFSETQ. There are 15 residues in the CDR3. The CDR3, as DNA: TGCGCCAGCAGTGGTACTAGCGGGGGGGACAATGAGCAGTTCTTC. It codes for CASSGTSGGDNEQFF.

The chain has TRBV9 and TRBJ1-1; a possible D gene is TRBD1 (5 bases). Germline CDR1 and CDR2: SGDLS and YYNGEE. V lost 4 bases to trimming and J lost 1 base, with 14 bases between them. The CDR3 length is 15 residues. The DNA for the CDR3 is TGTGCCAGCAGCTACCTTGATGGACAGAACACTGAAGCTTTCTTT. It encodes CASSYLDGQNTEAFF.

This clone was observed once. The chain employs TRBV4-3 and TRBJ2-1; D is perhaps TRBD1 (5 bases). CDR3 length equals 14 residues. Germline lookup yields CDR1 LGHNA and CDR2 YSLEER. V was shortened by 3 bases and J by 6 bases, with 12 bases between the two germline ends. CDR3 sequence: CASSHLTVSNEQFF. The CDR3 region has the DNA TGCGCCAGCAGCCATTTGACAGTTAGCAATGAGCAGTTCTTC.

CDR3 DNA sequence: TGTGCTAGTGGTTTGAAGGGGATAGAGCCCCAGCATTTT. It is translated as CASGLKGIEPQHF. The chain recombines TRBV12-5 with TRBJ1-5; D is possibly TRBD1 (5 bases). The length of the CDR3 is 13 residues. CDR1 and CDR2 from the germline V gene are LGHNT and FRNRAP. V dropped 2 bases and J dropped 8 bases, with 10 bases sitting between them.

V is TRBV4-3 and J is TRBJ2-2; 12 bases fit TRBD2. CDR1 is LGHNA, CDR2 YSLEER, per germline. The CDR3 extends over 18 amino acids. V was clipped by 4 bases and J by 7 bases; unmatched bases: 13. This CDR3 is CASSPYPSGGAGGGELFF. In DNA, the CDR3 is TGCGCCAGCAGCCCATACCCTAGCGGGGGGGCCGGAGGCGGGGAGCTGTTTTTT.

V usage is TRBV3-1 (or the pseudogene TRBV3-2) and J usage is TRBJ1-2; weak D call: TRBD1 (5 bases). V was cut by 2 bases and J by 7 bases, with 14 bases left in between. The CDR3 length is 14 residues. From germline, CDR1 is LGHDT and CDR2 YNNKEL (reference sequence). CDR3 DNA: TGTGCCAGCAGCCAATTTCAGGGCGAGAGTGGCTACACCTTC. Amino acid sequence: CASSQFQGESGYTF.

The chain links TRBV5-6 to TRBJ1-1, with D uncertain. Trimming took off 6 bases at V and 1 base at J, with 19 bases between the two ends. Germline V gene data show CDR1 as SGHDT and CDR2 as YYEEEE. This CDR3 contains 16 residues. Written as DNA, the CDR3 is TGTGCCAGCACCCCCGGACTTAATTATAAGAACACTGAAGCTTTCTTT. This translates into CASTPGLNYKNTEAFF.

This clone has just one count. The genes are TRBV9 and TRBJ1-5, with no clear D. The germline V and J ends were trimmed by 6 bases and 0 bases, with 13 bases remaining between them. The CDR3 totals 15 residues. Germline V gene data show CDR1 as SGDLS and CDR2 as YYNGEE. As DNA, the CDR3 is TGTGCCAGCACCGTGAGGGTATATAGCAATCAGCCCCAGCATTTT. Encoded protein: CASTVRVYSNQPQHF.